The 13 T cell receptor beta chains below were found in one sample sequenced in a study of cytomegalovirus exposure and HLA in healthy donors. The PCR was carried out with 60 Vbeta primers and 13 Jbeta primers. The protocol was immunoSEQ multiplex PCR, while the TCRdb copy is restricted to in-frame clones and leaves out a portion. Of approximately 100,000 clones listed, more than 80% are singletons. The sequenced material came from PBMCs. These receptors all come from a man between 25 and 39 years old in good health and CMV-seronegative.

CDR3 nucleotide sequence: TGTGCCAGCAGTTCGGGAGGGATTGAAAAACTGTTTTTT. Its translation is CASSSGGIEKLFF. The chain recombines TRBV28 with TRBJ1-4; D gene ambiguous. CDR1 is MDHEN, CDR2 SYDVKM, per germline. The CDR3 has 13 amino acids. V was pared by 4 bases and J by 7 bases, with 10 bases between.

The chain recombines TRBV30 with TRBJ1-4; 9 bases are shared with TRBD1. The trim removed 1 base at V and 6 bases at J, leaving 3 bases unmatched. The CDR3 is 14 amino acids. Germline V gives CDR1 GTSNPN, CDR2 SVGIG (reference sequence). In DNA, the CDR3 is TGTGCCTGGAGTGCAGGACAGGGGTATGAAAAACTGTTTTTT. This sequence encodes CAWSAGQGYEKLFF.

The chain has TRBV29-1 and TRBJ2-7; 8 nucleotides match TRBD1. The trim removed 5 bases at V and 6 bases at J, leaving 3 bases unmatched. The CDR3 sequence is 11 residues long. Germline-derived CDR1 and CDR2 are SQVTM and ANQGSEA. The CDR3 sequence is CSVSGGGEQYF. In DNA form, the CDR3 reads TGCAGCGTTTCAGGGGGCGGCGAGCAGTACTTC.

This clone has just one count. The chain recombines TRBV2 with TRBJ1-4; a possible D gene is TRBD1 (5 bases). Germline CDR1 reads SNHLY; CDR2 reads FYNNEI. Trimming removed 5 bases at V and 0 bases at J, with 13 bases between. The CDR3 has 16 amino acids. For the CDR3, the DNA is TGTGCCAGCAGTCTGTGGGACTTTGCAACTAATGAAAAACTGTTTTTT. Translation gives CASSLWDFATNEKLFF.

The genes are TRBV10-2 and TRBJ1-1; TRBD1 is a possible D gene (5 bases). The CDR3 extends over 13 amino acids. Trimming cost V 5 bases and J 1 base, with 8 bases left between them. Germline CDR1 reads WSHSY; CDR2 reads SAAADI. The CDR3 coding sequence is TGCGCCAGCAGTACCCAGGGGAACACTGAAGCTTTCTTT. Its translation: CASSTQGNTEAFF.

The chain carries TRBV6-1 and TRBJ2-7; 8 nucleotides line up with TRBD2. The CDR3 is 15 amino acids. Looked up from germline, CDR1 is MNHNS and CDR2 is SASEGT. The V and J ends lost 10 bases and 3 bases, in that order; junction bases with no gene match: 14. The DNA for the CDR3 is TGTGCCACGTCCCAGCGCGGGGGGTTCCACTACGAGCAGTACTTC. This gives the protein CATSQRGGFHYEQYF.

The chain recombines TRBV7-6 with TRBJ2-7; no clear D. V gave up 6 bases and J gave up 3 bases, with 15 bases separating them. The CDR3 has 14 residues. CDR1 is SGHVS, CDR2 FNYEAQ, per germline. CDR3 nucleotide sequence: TGTGCCAGCAGTCAAGAGCCTCGAAGCTACGAGCAGTACTTC. It encodes CASSQEPRSYEQYF.

The V call is TRBV7-2, the J call TRBJ2-3; D is perhaps TRBD1 (6 bases). With 5 bases removed from V and 0 bases from J, the gap between germline ends came to 12 bases. Per the germline V gene, CDR1 is SGHTA and CDR2 is FQGNSA. The CDR3 is 15 residues long. For the CDR3, the DNA is TGTGCCAGCAGCAAACAACAGGGAAGCACAGATACGCAGTATTTT. This gives the protein CASSKQQGSTDTQYF.

This chain uses TRBV5-4 with TRBJ2-7, with D perhaps TRBD2 (5 bases). Germline V lookup: CDR1 SGHNT, CDR2 YYREEE (reference sequence). Trimming shortened V by 3 bases and J by 4 bases, and 11 bases separated the two germline ends. The CDR3 runs 13 residues. The CDR3 DNA reads TGTGCCAGCAGCTCCGGACTGGCTTACGAGCAGTACTTC. Translated, it gives CASSSGLAYEQYF.

V is TRBV19 and J is TRBJ2-7; 8 bases line up with TRBD1. This CDR3 comprises 15 residues. Germline values: CDR1 LNHDA, CDR2 SQIVND (reference sequence). V dropped 4 bases and J dropped 2; count of bases not matched to a gene: 7. The CDR3 DNA reads as TGTGCCAGTAGTACCGGGACAGGTGCTACCTACGAGCAGTACTTC. Protein product: CASSTGTGATYEQYF.

The chain recombines TRBV7-2 with TRBJ2-5; 12 positions match TRBD1. There are 15 residues in the CDR3. Trimming took 3 bases from V and 4 from J; bases not matched to a gene: 3. Germline values: CDR1 SGHTA, CDR2 FQGNSA. CDR3: CASSLGTGGRETQYF. CDR3 DNA sequence: TGTGCCAGCAGCTTGGGGACAGGGGGCCGAGAGACCCAGTACTTC.

The V call is TRBV7-8, the J call TRBJ2-6; 10 nucleotides agree with TRBD1. CDR1 is SGHVS, CDR2 FQNEAQ, per germline. The CDR3 covers 17 residues. V lost 5 bases and J lost 1; bases outside the gene matches: 5. The chain's CDR3 is CASSPRDRGSGANVLTF. CDR3 in DNA: TGTGCCAGCAGCCCGCGGGACAGGGGTTCTGGGGCCAACGTCCTGACTTTC.

V and J are TRBV5-6 and TRBJ2-3; a weak D match, TRBD2 (7 bases). The CDR3 contains 13 residues. Trimming stripped 2 bases from V and 6 bases from J, with 10 bases between. Germline V gene sequence: CDR1 SGHDT, CDR2 YYEEEE. The chain's CDR3 is CASSFAGADTQYF. CDR3 sequence (DNA): TGTGCCAGCAGCTTCGCGGGGGCGGATACGCAGTATTTT.